A single sample is the source of the 19 T cell receptor beta chains below, sequenced in a study of cytomegalovirus exposure and HLA in healthy donors. PCR amplification relied on 60 Vbeta primers (plus 13 Jbeta primers). Sequenced by immunoSEQ multiplex PCR; TCRdb stores in-frame clones only, minus some. The sample contains 100,000 or so clones, roughly 79% of which appear only once. Sequencing was performed on PBMCs. All receptors derive from a man between 35 and 55 years old in good health and CMV-seronegative.

The chain recombines TRBV5-1 with TRBJ2-2, with 8 bases identical to TRBD1. Looked up from germline, CDR1 is SGHRS and CDR2 is YFSETQ. Trimming at V came to 0 bases and at J to 1 base, leaving 2 bases not matched to a gene. CDR3 length: 16 amino acids. CDR3 bases: TGCGCCAGCAGCTTGGGGGACAGGCAGAACACCGGGGAGCTGTTTTTT. Amino acid sequence: CASSLGDRQNTGELFF.

The rearrangement uses TRBV2 and TRBJ2-1, with 7 nucleotides matching TRBD1. Germline values: CDR1 SNHLY, CDR2 FYNNEI. This CDR3 is 14 amino acids long. Trimming at V came to 5 bases and at J to 7 bases, leaving 8 bases not matched to a gene. This chain's CDR3 is CASSNRRDRNEQFF. The CDR3 DNA is TGTGCCAGCAGTAACCGCCGGGACAGAAATGAGCAGTTCTTC.

This clone is a singleton in its sample. The gene calls are TRBV5-1 and TRBJ1-4; TRBD1 aligns across 10 bases. CDR1 is SGHRS, CDR2 YFSETQ, per germline. Unmatched junction bases numbered 5, after V lost 2 bases and J lost 7 bases. The CDR3 loop spans 15 amino acids. The CDR3 region is CASSFYRDRGEKLFF. DNA for the CDR3: TGCGCCAGCAGCTTCTACCGGGACAGGGGTGAAAAACTGTTTTTT.

The V call is TRBV19, the J call TRBJ2-1; 10 bases align to TRBD2. Trimming removed 4 bases from V and 9 bases from J; junction bases left unmatched: 12. The CDR3 is 16 amino acids. From germline, CDR1 is LNHDA and CDR2 SQIVND (reference sequence). The DNA for the CDR3 is TGTGCCAGTAGTACCGGAACGAGCGGGGGGGAGGGTGAGCAGTTCTTC. As protein: CASSTGTSGGEGEQFF. Full variable domain (missing parts from reference TRBV19 and TRBJ2-1): DGGITQSPKYLFRKEGQNVTLSCEQNLNHDAMYWYRQDPGQGLRLIYYSQIVNDFQKGDIAEGYSVSREKKESFPLTVTSAQKNPTAFYLCASSTGTSGGEGEQFFGPGTRLTVL.

CDR3 nucleotides: TGCGCCAGCAGCGTGGGGGGGGAATTTGGAAACACCATATATTTT. Protein product: CASSVGGEFGNTIYF. J is TRBJ1-3 and V is TRBV5-1, with TRBD1 as a possible D gene (5 bases). CDR3 size: 15 residues. V lost 4 bases and J lost 3, with 14 bases in between. Germline V gives CDR1 SGHRS, CDR2 YFSETQ.

V and J are TRBV7-9 and TRBJ2-7, with TRBD2 identical over 10 bases. Losses at the gene ends were 5 bases for V and 3 bases for J; bases not matched to a gene: 4. Germline CDR1 and CDR2: SEHNR and FQNEAQ (reference sequence). There are 14 residues in the CDR3. The CDR3 DNA sequence: TGTGCCAGCAGCCCGCTAGCGGGGGTCTACGAGCAGTACTTC. Protein sequence: CASSPLAGVYEQYF. Combining the CDR3 with reference TRBV7-9 and TRBJ2-7 gives the whole variable domain DTGVSQNPRHKITKRGQNVTFRCDPISEHNRLYWYRQTLGQGPEFLTYFQNEAQLEKSRLLSDRFSAERPKGSFSTLEIQRTEQGDSAMYLCASSPLAGVYEQYFGPGTRLTVT.

The V and J genes are TRBV5-5 and TRBJ2-7, with a tentative D call TRBD1 (6 bases). V lost 1 base and J 0 bases, leaving 11 bases between the germline ends. Germline CDR1 is SGHKS and CDR2 is YYEKEE (reference sequence). The CDR3 length is 15 residues. The CDR3 DNA sequence: TGTGCCAGCAGCTTGCCAGGGGCCAGCTCCTACGAGCAGTACTTC. This gives the protein CASSLPGASSYEQYF.

This clone appeared a few times. V gene TRBV2 combines with J gene TRBJ2-3; TRBD1 aligns across 9 bases. V shed 7 bases, J shed 1 base, and the junction held 9 bases outside the gene matches. The CDR3 has 16 amino acids. The V gene's germline CDR1 is SNHLY and CDR2 FYNNEI. For the CDR3, the DNA is TGTGCCAGCACCCCAGGACAGGGGAGTCGCACAGATACGCAGTATTTT. It encodes CASTPGQGSRTDTQYF.

The chain links TRBV30 to TRBJ2-3, with a weak D call TRBD1 (6 bases). The germline CDR1 and CDR2 sequences are GTSNPN and SVGIG (reference sequence). V shed 4 bases and J shed 4 bases, with 12 bases lying between them. The CDR3 extends over 13 amino acids. CDR3 in DNA: TGTGCCTGGACCAGGGGCACCCCAGATACGCAGTATTTT. This encodes CAWTRGTPDTQYF. Looking up the rest from reference TRBV30 and TRBJ2-3 gives the full variable domain: SQTIHQWPATLVQPVGSPLSLECTVEGTSNPNLYWYRQAAGRGLQLLFYSVGIGQISSEVPQNLSASRPQDRQFILSSKKLLLSDSGFYLCAWTRGTPDTQYFGPGTRLTVL.

V usage is TRBV11-2 and J usage is TRBJ1-1; D is possibly TRBD1 (6 bases). Trimming removed 6 bases at V and 1 base at J, with 12 bases between. This CDR3 spans 14 amino acids. Per germline, CDR1 SGHAT and CDR2 FQNNGV. Here the CDR3 reads CASSPDRWNTEAFF. The CDR3 DNA follows: TGTGCCAGCAGTCCAGACAGGTGGAACACTGAAGCTTTCTTT.

This chain connects TRBV5-4 to TRBJ2-3, with 8 bases fitting TRBD2. Germline trimming cut 0 bases from V and 5 bases from J; bases unmatched to any gene: 2. The CDR3 contains 14 residues. CDR1 is SGHNT, CDR2 YYREEE, per germline (reference sequence). CDR3 nucleotides: TGTGCCAGCAGCTTGGAAACTAGCGGAGATACGCAGTATTTT. Translating gives CASSLETSGDTQYF.

The chain is built from TRBV5-1 and TRBJ2-1; 9 bases agree with TRBD1. The CDR3 runs to 15 residues. Germline V gene data show CDR1 as SGHRS and CDR2 as YFSETQ. The V and J ends lost 6 bases and 5 bases, in that order; junction bases with no gene match: 9. The CDR3 sequence is CASTHPGQGDNEQFF. Here the CDR3 DNA reads TGCGCCAGCACCCACCCGGGACAGGGTGACAATGAGCAGTTCTTC.

CDR3 protein: CASSFTVTGGNTEAFF. CDR3 sequence (DNA): TGCGCCAGCAGCTTTACTGTGACAGGGGGAAACACTGAAGCTTTCTTT. This sequence joins TRBV5-1 and TRBJ1-1; the match to TRBD1 covers 9 bases. The trim removed 2 bases at V and 2 bases at J, leaving 7 bases unmatched. This CDR3 is built from 16 residues. Germline CDR1 is SGHRS and CDR2 is YFSETQ.

The chain employs TRBV7-9 and TRBJ2-7, with a weak D call TRBD2 (6 bases). The CDR3 length is 15 residues. The germline gives CDR1 SEHNR, CDR2 FQNEAQ (reference sequence). The germline V and J ends were trimmed by 2 bases and 5 bases, with 16 bases remaining between them. CDR3 DNA: TGTGCCAGCAGCTTACTCTCCCCCGGGGGTGACGAGCAGTACTTC. This gives the protein CASSLLSPGGDEQYF.

This clone showed up just once. The rearrangement links TRBV5-8 to TRBJ1-1, with D possibly matching TRBD1 (5 bases). The germline CDR1 and CDR2 sequences are SGHTS and YDEGEE. The CDR3 contains 13 residues. Between the trimmed V and J ends, which lost 6 bases and 5 bases, there was a span of 14 bases. CDR3 amino acids: CASTHGGKTEAFF. The CDR3 region has the DNA TGTGCCAGCACCCACGGGGGGAAAACTGAAGCTTTCTTT.

V and J are TRBV4-2 and TRBJ1-6; D gene uncertain. The V gene's germline CDR1 is LGHNA and CDR2 YNFKEQ. The CDR3 loop spans 14 amino acids. Trimming stripped 3 bases from V and 7 bases from J, with 10 bases between. In DNA form, the CDR3 reads TGTGCCAGCAGCCAGGGCCAAGGCAATTCACCCCTCCACTTT. It translates to CASSQGQGNSPLHF.

This clone was picked up a small number of times. The chain combines TRBV25-1 with TRBJ2-5, with 9 bases that match TRBD1. There are 16 residues in the CDR3. CDR1 and CDR2 from the germline V gene are MGHDK and SYGVNS. V lost 2 bases, J lost 4 bases, and 8 bases stayed unmatched. CDR3 bases: TGTGCCAGCAGTGAAACCGGGACAGGGTCGTCAGAGACCCAGTACTTC. Its translation: CASSETGTGSSETQYF.

This sequence joins TRBV15 and TRBJ1-2, with 7 bases that match TRBD1. Germline assignment: CDR1 LNHNV and CDR2 YYDKDF (reference sequence). After removal of 3 bases from V and 8 bases from J, the junction contained 18 bases not matched to a gene. The CDR3 runs to 17 residues. The CDR3 sequence: CATSSLRDSGPDRGYTF. The CDR3 region has the DNA TGTGCCACCAGCAGTCTGCGGGACAGTGGGCCCGATCGGGGCTACACCTTC.

The chain carries TRBV5-1 and TRBJ2-2; 8 bases line up with TRBD2. This CDR3 contains 18 residues. CDR1 and CDR2 from the germline V gene are SGHRS and YFSETQ. The V and J ends lost 5 bases and 5 bases, in that order; junction bases with no gene match: 17. The CDR3 spells CASRYMLSGGEGTGELFF. As DNA, the CDR3 is TGCGCCAGCAGATATATGTTGAGCGGGGGCGAGGGGACCGGGGAGCTGTTTTTT.